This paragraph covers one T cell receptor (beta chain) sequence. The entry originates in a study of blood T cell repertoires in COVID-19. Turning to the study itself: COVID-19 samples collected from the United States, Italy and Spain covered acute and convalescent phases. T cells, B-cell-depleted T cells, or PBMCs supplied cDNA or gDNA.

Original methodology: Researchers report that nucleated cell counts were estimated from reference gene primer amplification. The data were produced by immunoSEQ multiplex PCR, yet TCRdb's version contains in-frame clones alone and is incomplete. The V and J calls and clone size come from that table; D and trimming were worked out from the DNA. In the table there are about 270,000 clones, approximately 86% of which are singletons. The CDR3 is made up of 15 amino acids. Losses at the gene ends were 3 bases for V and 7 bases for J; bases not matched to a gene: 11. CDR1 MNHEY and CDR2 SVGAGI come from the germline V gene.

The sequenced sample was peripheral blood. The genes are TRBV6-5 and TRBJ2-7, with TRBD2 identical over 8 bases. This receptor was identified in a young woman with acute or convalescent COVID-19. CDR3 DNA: TGTGCCAGCAGTTATACGGGAGGGATATCTAGAGAGCAGTACTTC. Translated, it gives CASSYTGGISREQYF.